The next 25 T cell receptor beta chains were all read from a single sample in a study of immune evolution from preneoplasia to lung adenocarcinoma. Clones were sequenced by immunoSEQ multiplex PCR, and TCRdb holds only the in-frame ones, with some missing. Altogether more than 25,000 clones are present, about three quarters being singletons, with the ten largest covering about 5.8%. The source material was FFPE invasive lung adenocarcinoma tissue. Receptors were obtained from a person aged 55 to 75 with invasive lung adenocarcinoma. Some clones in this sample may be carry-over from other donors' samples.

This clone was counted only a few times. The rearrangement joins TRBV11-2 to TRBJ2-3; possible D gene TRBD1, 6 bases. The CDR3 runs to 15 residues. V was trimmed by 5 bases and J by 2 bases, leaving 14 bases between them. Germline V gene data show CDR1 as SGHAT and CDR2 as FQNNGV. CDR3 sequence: CASSRLGAVTDTQYF. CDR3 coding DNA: TGTGCCAGCAGCCGCCTGGGGGCGGTCACAGATACGCAGTATTTT.

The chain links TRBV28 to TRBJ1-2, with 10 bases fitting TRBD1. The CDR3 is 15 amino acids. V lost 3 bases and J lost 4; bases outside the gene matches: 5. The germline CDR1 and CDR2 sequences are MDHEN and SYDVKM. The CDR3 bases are TGTGCCAGCAGTTTTTCGGACAGGGGGACCTATGGCTACACCTTC. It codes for CASSFSDRGTYGYTF.

CDR3 residues: CATSNRDRGRGNEQFF. The CDR3 DNA sequence: TGTGCCACCAGCAACCGGGACAGGGGACGTGGCAATGAGCAGTTCTTC. J is TRBJ2-1 and V is TRBV15; 10 bases are a match to TRBD1. The CDR3 length is 16 residues. In germline, CDR1 is LNHNV, CDR2 YYDKDF (reference sequence). After removal of 4 bases from V and 6 bases from J, the junction contained 9 bases not matched to a gene.

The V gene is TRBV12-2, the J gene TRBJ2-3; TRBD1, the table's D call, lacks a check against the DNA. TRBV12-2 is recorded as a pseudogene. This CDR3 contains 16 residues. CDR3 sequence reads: CASRLGGVGATDTQYF. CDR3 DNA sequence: TGTGCAAGTCGCTTAGGCGGCGTAGGGGCCACAGATACGCAGTATTTT.

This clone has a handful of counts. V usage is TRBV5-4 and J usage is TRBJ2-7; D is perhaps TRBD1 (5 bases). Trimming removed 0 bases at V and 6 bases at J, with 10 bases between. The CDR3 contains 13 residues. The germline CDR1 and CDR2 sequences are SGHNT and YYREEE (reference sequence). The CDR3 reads CASSLESRVEQYF. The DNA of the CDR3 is TGTGCCAGCAGCTTGGAGTCCAGGGTCGAGCAGTACTTC.

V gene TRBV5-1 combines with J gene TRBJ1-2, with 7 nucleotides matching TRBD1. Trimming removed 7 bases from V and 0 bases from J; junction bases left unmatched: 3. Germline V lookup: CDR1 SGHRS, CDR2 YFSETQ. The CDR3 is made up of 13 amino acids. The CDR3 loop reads CASGTEANYGYTF. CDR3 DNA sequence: TGCGCCAGCGGGACAGAAGCTAACTATGGCTACACCTTC.

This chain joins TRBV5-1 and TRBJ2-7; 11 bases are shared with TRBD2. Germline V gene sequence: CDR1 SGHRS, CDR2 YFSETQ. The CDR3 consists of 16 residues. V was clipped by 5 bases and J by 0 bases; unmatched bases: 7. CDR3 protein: CASSPASGRSSYEQYF. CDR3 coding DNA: TGCGCCAGCAGTCCGGCTAGCGGGAGGAGCTCCTACGAGCAGTACTTC. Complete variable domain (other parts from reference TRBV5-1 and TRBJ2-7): KAGVTQTPRYLIKTRGQQVTLSCSPISGHRSVSWYQQTPGQGLQFLFEYFSETQRNKGNFPGRFSGRQFSNSRSEMNVSTLELGDSALYLCASSPASGRSSYEQYFGPGTRLTVT.

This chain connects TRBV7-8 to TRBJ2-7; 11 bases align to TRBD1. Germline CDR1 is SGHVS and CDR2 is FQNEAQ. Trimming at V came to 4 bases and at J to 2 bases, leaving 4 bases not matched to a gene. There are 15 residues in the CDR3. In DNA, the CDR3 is TGTGCCAGCAGCTCCCCGGGACAGGGGGCCTACGAGCAGTACTTC. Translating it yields CASSSPGQGAYEQYF.

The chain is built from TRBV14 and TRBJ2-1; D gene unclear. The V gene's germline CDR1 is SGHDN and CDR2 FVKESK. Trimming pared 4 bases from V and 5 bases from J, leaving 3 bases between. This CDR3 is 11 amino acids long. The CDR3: CASSRDNEQFF. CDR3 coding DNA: TGTGCCAGCAGCCGGGACAATGAGCAGTTCTTC.

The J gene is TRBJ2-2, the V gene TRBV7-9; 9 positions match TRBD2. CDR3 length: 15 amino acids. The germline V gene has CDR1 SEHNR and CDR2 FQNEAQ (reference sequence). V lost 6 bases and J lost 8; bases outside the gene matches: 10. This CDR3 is CASRGKAGGSGELFF. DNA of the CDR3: TGTGCCAGCAGAGGAAAAGCGGGAGGTTCGGGGGAGCTGTTTTTT.

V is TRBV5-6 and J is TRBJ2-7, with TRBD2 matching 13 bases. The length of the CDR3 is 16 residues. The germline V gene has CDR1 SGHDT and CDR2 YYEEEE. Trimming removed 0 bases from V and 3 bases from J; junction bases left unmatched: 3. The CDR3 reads CASSLAGLAGDYEQYF. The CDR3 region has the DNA TGTGCCAGCAGCTTGGCCGGACTAGCGGGGGACTACGAGCAGTACTTC.

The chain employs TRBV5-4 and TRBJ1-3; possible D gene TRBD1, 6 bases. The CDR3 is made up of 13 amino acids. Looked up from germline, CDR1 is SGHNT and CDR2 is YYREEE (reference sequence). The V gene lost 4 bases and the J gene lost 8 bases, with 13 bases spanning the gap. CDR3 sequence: CASSIRGVDTIYF. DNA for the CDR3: TGTGCCAGCAGCATCAGGGGAGTGGACACCATATATTTT. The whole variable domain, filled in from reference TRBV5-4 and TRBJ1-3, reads ETGVTQSPTHLIKTRGQQVTLRCSSQSGHNTVSWYQQALGQGPQFIFQYYREEENGRGNFPPRFSGLQFPNYSSELNVNALELDDSALYLCASSIRGVDTIYFGEGSWLTVV.

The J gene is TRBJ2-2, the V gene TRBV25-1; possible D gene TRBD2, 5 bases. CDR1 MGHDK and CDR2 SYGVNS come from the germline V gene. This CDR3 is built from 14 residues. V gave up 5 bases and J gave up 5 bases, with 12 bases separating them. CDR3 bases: TGTGCCAGCAGTCCGAAGTGGGAGACCGGGGAGCTGTTTTTT. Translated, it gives CASSPKWETGELFF.

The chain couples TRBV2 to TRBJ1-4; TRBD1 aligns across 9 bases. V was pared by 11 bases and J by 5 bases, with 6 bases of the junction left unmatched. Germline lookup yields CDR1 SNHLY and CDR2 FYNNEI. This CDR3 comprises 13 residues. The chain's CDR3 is CAGQDRGNEKLFF. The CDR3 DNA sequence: TGTGCCGGACAAGACAGGGGGAATGAAAAACTGTTTTTT.

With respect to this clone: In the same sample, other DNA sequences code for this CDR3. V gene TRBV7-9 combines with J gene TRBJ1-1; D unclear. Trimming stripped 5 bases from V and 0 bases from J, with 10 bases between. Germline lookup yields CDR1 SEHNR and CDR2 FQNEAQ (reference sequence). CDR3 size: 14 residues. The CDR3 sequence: CASSLGSLNTEAFF. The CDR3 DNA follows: TGTGCCAGCAGCCTAGGCAGCCTGAACACTGAAGCTTTCTTT.

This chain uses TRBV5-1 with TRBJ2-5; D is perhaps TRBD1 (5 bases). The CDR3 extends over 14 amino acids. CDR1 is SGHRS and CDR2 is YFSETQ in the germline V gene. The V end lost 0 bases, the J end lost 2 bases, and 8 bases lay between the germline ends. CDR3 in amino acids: CASSLGQLQETQYF. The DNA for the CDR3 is TGCGCCAGCAGCTTGGGACAGCTGCAAGAGACCCAGTACTTC.

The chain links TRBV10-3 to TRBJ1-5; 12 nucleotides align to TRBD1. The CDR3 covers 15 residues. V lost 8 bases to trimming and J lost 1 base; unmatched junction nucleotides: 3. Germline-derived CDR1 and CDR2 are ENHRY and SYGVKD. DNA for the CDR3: TGTGCCATCGGGACAGGGGGCCAAAGCAATCAGCCCCAGCATTTT. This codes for CAIGTGGQSNQPQHF.

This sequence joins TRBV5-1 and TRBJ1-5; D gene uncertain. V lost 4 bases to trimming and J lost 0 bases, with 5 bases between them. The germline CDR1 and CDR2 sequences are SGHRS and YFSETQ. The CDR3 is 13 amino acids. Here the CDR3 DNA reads TGCGCCAGCAGCATCGATAGCAATCAGCCCCAGCATTTT. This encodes CASSIDSNQPQHF.

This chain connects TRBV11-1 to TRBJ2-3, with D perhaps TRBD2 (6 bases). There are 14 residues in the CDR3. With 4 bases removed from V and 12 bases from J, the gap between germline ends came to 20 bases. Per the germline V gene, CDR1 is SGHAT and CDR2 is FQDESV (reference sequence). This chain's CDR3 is CASSSPGSSLAQYF. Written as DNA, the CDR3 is TGTGCCAGCAGCTCCCCCGGGAGCTCCCTTGCCCAGTATTTT.

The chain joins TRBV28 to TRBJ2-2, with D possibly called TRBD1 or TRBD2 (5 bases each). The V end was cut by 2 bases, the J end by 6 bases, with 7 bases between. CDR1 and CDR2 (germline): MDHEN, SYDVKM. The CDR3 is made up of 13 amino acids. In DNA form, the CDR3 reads TGTGCCAGCAGTTTAGGGGGTTCCGGGGAGCTGTTTTTT. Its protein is CASSLGGSGELFF.

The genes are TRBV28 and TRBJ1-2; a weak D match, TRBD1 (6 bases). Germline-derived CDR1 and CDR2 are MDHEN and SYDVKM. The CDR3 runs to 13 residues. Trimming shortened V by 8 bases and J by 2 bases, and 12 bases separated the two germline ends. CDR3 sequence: CASLDSTNYGYTF. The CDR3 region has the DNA TGTGCCAGCCTGGACAGCACGAACTATGGCTACACCTTC.

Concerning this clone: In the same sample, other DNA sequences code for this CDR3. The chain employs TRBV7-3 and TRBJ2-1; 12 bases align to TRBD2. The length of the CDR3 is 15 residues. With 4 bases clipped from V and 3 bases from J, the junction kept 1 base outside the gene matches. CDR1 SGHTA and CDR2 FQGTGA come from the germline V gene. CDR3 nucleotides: TGTGCCAGCAGCTCACTAGCGGGAGGCTACAATGAGCAGTTCTTC. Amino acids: CASSSLAGGYNEQFF.

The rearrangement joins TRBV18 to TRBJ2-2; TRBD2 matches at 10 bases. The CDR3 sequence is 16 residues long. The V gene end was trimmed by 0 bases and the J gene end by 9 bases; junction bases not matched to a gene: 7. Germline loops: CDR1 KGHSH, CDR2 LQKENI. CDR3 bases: TGTGCCAGCTCACCACCGGGACTAGCGAAGGTCAGGGAGCTGTTTTTT. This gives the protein CASSPPGLAKVRELFF.

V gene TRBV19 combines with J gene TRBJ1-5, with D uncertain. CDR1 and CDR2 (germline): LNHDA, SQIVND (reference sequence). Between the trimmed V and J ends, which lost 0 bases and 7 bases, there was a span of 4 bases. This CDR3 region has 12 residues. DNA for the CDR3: TGTGCCAGTAGTATAGACAGACAGCCCCAGCATTTT. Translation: CASSIDRQPQHF.

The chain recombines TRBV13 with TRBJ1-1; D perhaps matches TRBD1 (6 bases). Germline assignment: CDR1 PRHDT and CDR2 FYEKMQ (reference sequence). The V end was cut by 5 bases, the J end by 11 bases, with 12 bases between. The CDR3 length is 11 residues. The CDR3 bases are TGTGCCAGCAGCGGGGGGCGTCAGGCTTTCTTT. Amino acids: CASSGGRQAFF.